These 28 T cell receptor beta chains originate from one sample sequenced in a study of PD-1 blockade in mismatch repair-deficient tumors (dated by TCRdb to 2016 to 2017). Library preparation was by the immunoSEQ multiplex PCR assay. In TCRdb, the immuneACCESS table is reduced to in-frame sequences with V and J assigned. These tables do not hold every clone; where another copy was compared, an unresolved V gene accounts for under half, and the others remain unexplained. For this sample there are under 75,000 clones; approximately 88% appear just once. The ten biggest clones cover about 15% of the sample. Sequencing was performed on peripheral blood, taken 52 weeks after starting pembrolizumab. Receptor source: an adult with mismatch repair-deficient cancer.

The chain combines TRBV7-6 with TRBJ2-6, with TRBD2 identical over 9 bases. The CDR3 loop spans 16 amino acids. After removal of 5 bases from V and 0 bases from J, the junction contained 2 bases not matched to a gene. Germline-derived CDR1 and CDR2 are SGHVS and FNYEAQ. DNA of the CDR3: TGTGCCAGCAGCGCGGGGGGGGACTCTGGGGCCAACGTCCTGACTTTC. Its protein product is CASSAGGDSGANVLTF.

The rearrangement joins TRBV30 to TRBJ2-5; possibly TRBD2 for D (6 bases). The CDR3 loop spans 17 amino acids. CDR1 is GTSNPN and CDR2 is SVGIG in the germline V gene (reference sequence). V was trimmed by 4 bases and J by 2 bases, leaving 23 bases between them. The DNA for the CDR3 is TGTGCCTGGACACTGCGCTTTAGGGACTCTACACAAGAGACCCAGTACTTC. Translation gives CAWTLRFRDSTQETQYF.

This chain uses TRBV5-8 with TRBJ1-2; 11 nucleotides agree with TRBD1. V trimming: 0 bases; J trimming: 5 bases; junction bases outside the gene matches: 6. This CDR3 comprises 16 residues. The germline V gene has CDR1 SGHTS and CDR2 YDEGEE. The CDR3 region is CASSLERTGGGYGYTF. The CDR3 coding sequence is TGTGCCAGCAGCTTGGAGCGGACAGGGGGCGGGTATGGCTACACCTTC.

To note about this clone: Sequence at one end of the junction differs from germline and may be a read error. The chain links TRBV6-1 to TRBJ2-7; D gene ambiguous. Germline lookup yields CDR1 MNHNS and CDR2 SASEGT. This CDR3 has 14 amino acids. DNA of the CDR3: TGTGCCAGCAGGGAAGAAGGGTACTCCTACGAGCAGTACTTC. Amino acid sequence: CASREEGYSYEQYF.

The rearrangement joins TRBV21-1 to TRBJ1-2. TRBV21-1 corresponds to a pseudogene. The length of the CDR3 is 18 residues. The CDR3, as DNA: TGTGCCAGCAGCAAAAAAAGGACCAGGGAGCCCTCCTCCTATGGCTACACCTTC. Amino acids: CASSKKRTREPSSYGYTF.

This clone was seen once. The chain carries TRBV11-2 and TRBJ2-1; no firm D call. This CDR3 contains 13 residues. The V gene's germline CDR1 is SGHAT and CDR2 FQNNGV. Trimming shortened V by 5 bases and J by 6 bases, and 11 bases separated the two germline ends. The CDR3 loop reads CASSDRVVNEQFF. The DNA of the CDR3 is TGTGCCAGCAGCGACCGGGTTGTCAATGAGCAGTTCTTC.

The rearrangement joins TRBV6-1 to TRBJ1-5; possible D gene TRBD1, 5 bases. The ends were cut back, 6 bases at V and 11 bases at J, with 23 bases in the middle. Germline V lookup: CDR1 MNHNS, CDR2 SASEGT. This CDR3 has 15 residues. CDR3 coding DNA: TGTGCCAGCAGCGACCCTCCGGGGGGAGTTATGTCCCAGCATTTT. Residues: CASSDPPGGVMSQHF.

The sample holds one count of this clone. The chain couples TRBV7-9 to TRBJ2-7; D is ambiguous. CDR3 length: 16 residues. Germline CDR1 reads SEHNR; CDR2 reads FQNEAQ (reference sequence). Trimming stripped 5 bases from V and 0 bases from J, with 17 bases between. CDR3 nucleotides: TGTGCCAGCAGCCCACTACTTGGCAGAGCCTCCTACGAGCAGTACTTC. Translating gives CASSPLLGRASYEQYF.

This chain joins TRBV5-4 and TRBJ2-5, with D perhaps matching TRBD1 (9 bases). Germline-derived CDR1 and CDR2 are SGHNT and YYREEE (reference sequence). The CDR3 totals 18 residues. Trimming shortened V by 2 bases and J by 0 bases, and 20 bases separated the two germline ends. In nucleotides, the CDR3 is TGTGCCAGCAGCTTCTCGGGGGGGGACAGGGAGTACCAAGAGACCCAGTACTTC. Residues: CASSFSGGDREYQETQYF.

The chain links TRBV7-2 to TRBJ2-3; D possibly corresponds to TRBD2 (5 bases). The CDR3 length is 13 residues. V lost 5 bases and J 6 bases, leaving 12 bases between the germline ends. CDR1 is SGHTA, CDR2 FQGNSA, per germline. CDR3 sequence: CASSPPGLDTQYF. Here the CDR3 DNA reads TGTGCCAGCAGCCCCCCGGGATTGGATACGCAGTATTTT. The full variable domain, completed using reference TRBV7-2 and TRBJ2-3, is GAGVSQSPSNKVTEKGKDVELRCDPISGHTALYWYRQSLGQGLEFLIYFQGNSAPDKSGLPSDRFSAERTGGSVSTLTIQRTQQEDSAVYLCASSPPGLDTQYFGPGTRLTVL.

The gene calls are TRBV6-1 and TRBJ2-3; TRBD2 might be the D (6 bases). V was cut by 4 bases and J by 2 bases, with 19 bases left in between. Germline CDR1 MNHNS, CDR2 SASEGT. CDR3 size: 17 residues. The CDR3 protein is CASSVEAGTLYTDTQYF. CDR3 DNA: TGTGCCAGCAGTGTAGAAGCCGGGACTCTGTACACAGATACGCAGTATTTT.

The chain has TRBV5-6 and TRBJ1-4; perhaps TRBD1 as D (6 bases). With 0 bases removed from V and 0 bases from J, the gap between germline ends came to 9 bases. The CDR3 is made up of 16 amino acids. Germline CDR1 reads SGHDT; CDR2 reads YYEEEE. The CDR3 DNA reads as TGTGCCAGCAGCTTGGGACAGGACGCAACTAATGAAAAACTGTTTTTT. Residues: CASSLGQDATNEKLFF.

The rearrangement links TRBV27 to TRBJ2-7; 10 nucleotides align to TRBD2. V lost 5 bases to trimming and J lost 5 bases; unmatched junction nucleotides: 3. Germline loops: CDR1 MNHEY, CDR2 SMNVEV (reference sequence). This CDR3 contains 13 residues. Written as DNA, the CDR3 is TGTGCCAGCAGTCTAGCGGGAGTGGACGAGCAGTACTTC. This translates into CASSLAGVDEQYF.

The gene calls are TRBV29-1 and TRBJ2-7; D gene uncertain. The CDR3 spans 12 residues. V gave up 3 bases and J gave up 3 bases, with 9 bases separating them. CDR1 is SQVTM and CDR2 is ANQGSEA in the germline V gene. In DNA form, the CDR3 reads TGCAGCGTTGAGGTGGGAAACTACGAGCAGTACTTC. Its protein product is CSVEVGNYEQYF.

This clone has just a few counts. This chain uses TRBV11-2 with TRBJ2-7; tentative D call: TRBD1 (5 bases). The CDR3 runs 13 residues. Germline CDR1 and CDR2: SGHAT and FQNNGV. Deletions cut 1 base from V and 7 bases from J, with 11 bases between. The CDR3 is CASSLGQGREQYF. DNA of the CDR3: TGTGCCAGCAGCTTAGGGCAGGGAAGGGAGCAGTACTTC.

The chain combines TRBV10-1 with TRBJ1-5; D might be TRBD1 (6 bases). Germline V gene lookup returns CDR1 WNHNN and CDR2 SYGVQD (reference sequence). The CDR3 has 17 residues. V gave up 2 bases and J gave up 3 bases, with 17 bases separating them. CDR3 sequence reads: CASSENLGDNLNQPQHF. For the CDR3, the DNA is TGCGCCAGCAGTGAGAATTTAGGGGACAACCTCAATCAGCCCCAGCATTTT.

V usage is TRBV4-1 and J usage is TRBJ2-7; no firm D call. The CDR3 spans 15 residues. V lost 0 bases to trimming and J lost 0 bases, with 9 bases between them. CDR1 is MGHRA and CDR2 is YSYEKL in the germline V gene. Here the CDR3 reads CASSQDLLSSYEQYF. The CDR3 region has the DNA TGCGCCAGCAGCCAAGATCTGCTTAGCTCCTACGAGCAGTACTTC.

This clone was detected a few times. The rearrangement links TRBV4-1 to TRBJ1-2; TRBD1 agrees at 8 bases. CDR3 length: 14 amino acids. Germline lookup yields CDR1 MGHRA and CDR2 YSYEKL. The J segment lost 5 bases and the V segment lost 2 bases, leaving 4 bases of the junction unmatched. The CDR3, as DNA: TGCGCCAGCAGCCAAAGGACAGGGTGGTATGGCTACACCTTC. It yields the protein CASSQRTGWYGYTF.

The rearrangement links TRBV6-5 to TRBJ2-7; TRBD1 is a possible D gene (5 bases). This CDR3 contains 14 residues. The V gene's germline CDR1 is MNHEY and CDR2 SVGAGI. Trimming pared 0 bases from V and 4 bases from J, leaving 10 bases between. CDR3 residues: CASSYSITGYEQYF. The DNA for the CDR3 is TGTGCCAGCAGTTACTCGATAACAGGTTACGAGCAGTACTTC.

The V gene is TRBV27, the J gene TRBJ1-3, with a possible D match to TRBD1 (6 bases). The V end lost 7 bases, the J end lost 3 bases, and 13 bases lay between the germline ends. Germline V gene sequence: CDR1 MNHEY, CDR2 SMNVEV (reference sequence). The CDR3 contains 14 residues. The CDR3 protein is CASKLQGYGNTIYF. CDR3 sequence (DNA): TGTGCCAGCAAATTACAGGGATATGGAAACACCATATATTTT.

This chain connects TRBV4-1 to TRBJ2-1, with TRBD2 matching 10 bases. CDR1 MGHRA and CDR2 YSYEKL come from the germline V gene. The CDR3 length is 16 residues. The ends lost 6 bases at V and 3 bases at J; junction bases unmatched: 8. CDR3 coding DNA: TGCGCCAGCAGTCGACACGCTAGCGGGAGCTACAATGAGCAGTTCTTC. It yields the protein CASSRHASGSYNEQFF.

CDR3 amino acids: CASRGSGSSFYEQYF. CDR3 nucleotides: TGCGCCAGCAGGGGTAGCGGGAGCTCCTTCTACGAGCAGTACTTC. J is TRBJ2-7 and V is TRBV5-1; TRBD2 agrees at 9 bases. Germline CDR1 reads SGHRS; CDR2 reads YFSETQ. The V and J ends lost 5 bases and 3 bases, in that order; junction bases with no gene match: 9. This CDR3 region has 15 residues.

J is TRBJ2-6 and V is TRBV4-3; the D is unclear. V gave up 1 base and J gave up 4 bases, with 8 bases separating them. The CDR3 runs to 15 residues. CDR1 LGHNA and CDR2 YSLEER come from the germline V gene. CDR3: CASSQVLGGANVLTF. In DNA form, the CDR3 reads TGCGCCAGCAGCCAAGTTCTAGGGGGGGCCAACGTCCTGACTTTC.

The chain employs TRBV7-6 and TRBJ2-7; 10 bases align to TRBD2. With 3 bases clipped from V and 3 bases from J, the junction kept 8 bases outside the gene matches. The germline V gene has CDR1 SGHVS and CDR2 FNYEAQ. The CDR3 consists of 16 residues. In DNA form, the CDR3 reads TGTGCCAGCAGCTTGGAACTAGCGGGAACAGGCTACGAGCAGTACTTC. Residues: CASSLELAGTGYEQYF.

This chain uses TRBV7-2 with TRBJ2-5; no reliable D call. Per germline, CDR1 SGHTA and CDR2 FQGNSA. The CDR3 runs to 15 residues. V gave up 0 bases and J gave up 1 base, with 9 bases separating them. CDR3 in DNA: TGTGCCAGCAGCTTAGCAGGGCAGCTCCAAGAGACCCAGTACTTC. Its translation: CASSLAGQLQETQYF.

The gene calls are TRBV27 and TRBJ2-1, with 11 bases fitting TRBD2. Germline V gives CDR1 MNHEY, CDR2 SMNVEV (reference sequence). This CDR3 spans 16 amino acids. The junction had 3 bases not matched to a gene; V was cut back by 5 bases and J by 0 bases. The CDR3 is CASSRGTSGSYNEQFF. The CDR3 bases are TGTGCCAGCAGTAGAGGGACTAGCGGCTCCTACAATGAGCAGTTCTTC.

V usage is TRBV2 and J usage is TRBJ2-2, with 7 bases aligning to TRBD1. The V and J ends lost 6 bases and 2 bases, in that order; junction bases with no gene match: 6. The CDR3 is 15 amino acids. Germline CDR1 and CDR2: SNHLY and FYNNEI. DNA of the CDR3: TGTGCCAGCAGGCGACAGGGTTCAAACACCGGGGAGCTGTTTTTT. Its protein is CASRRQGSNTGELFF.

J is TRBJ2-7 and V is TRBV30; possible D gene TRBD2, 5 bases. This CDR3 has 13 amino acids. Trimming removed 2 bases from V and 2 bases from J, with 10 bases in between. Per the germline V gene, CDR1 is GTSNPN and CDR2 is SVGIG (reference sequence). The CDR3 DNA is TGTGCCTGGAGTCGGACTCGCACCTACGAGCAGTACTTC. This sequence encodes CAWSRTRTYEQYF. Full variable domain (outside the CDR3, taken from reference TRBV30 and TRBJ2-7): SQTIHQWPATLVQPVGSPLSLECTVEGTSNPNLYWYRQAAGRGLQLLFYSVGIGQISSEVPQNLSASRPQDRQFILSSKKLLLSDSGFYLCAWSRTRTYEQYFGPGTRLTVT.